A single sample is the source of the 32 T cell receptor beta chains below, sequenced in a study of CD8+CD57+ T cells in acquired aplastic anemia. Both TCR beta VDJ combination and CDR3 sequence profiling were carried out. Genomic DNA was the template for this profiling. MiXCR, applied by TCRdb to the reads, yields one record per CDR3 protein. The repertoire holds fewer than 150,000 distinct CDR3 sequences, with around 46% as singletons. Material for sequencing was sorted CD4+, CD8+, or CD8+CD57+ T cells (not recorded which) from PBMCs. All receptors come from a human donor in good health, serving as a control.

This clonotype was detected many times. This chain uses TRBV2 with TRBJ2-3, with D unclear. CDR3 size: 13 residues. V was shortened by 7 bases and J by 7 bases, with 15 bases between the two germline ends. CDR1 SNHLY and CDR2 FYNNEI come from the germline V gene. CDR3 bases: TGTGCCAGCACCTACACGGTTTCTAATACGCAGTATTTT. It encodes CASTYTVSNTQYF.

J is TRBJ2-7 and V is TRBV2; TRBD1 aligns across 9 bases. The CDR3 has 16 amino acids. Unmatched junction bases numbered 15, after V lost 7 bases and J lost 5 bases. Germline assignment: CDR1 SNHLY and CDR2 FYNNEI. The chain's CDR3 is CASTTLGGTGKNEQYF. CDR3 in DNA: TGTGCCAGCACTACCCTGGGAGGGACAGGGAAGAACGAGCAGTACTTC.

This clonotype has a single count. The rearrangement uses TRBV5-5 and TRBJ2-2, with unresolved D. The germline V gene encodes CDR1 SGHKS and CDR2 YYEKEE (reference sequence). Trimming shortened V by 4 bases and J by 3 bases, and 13 bases separated the two germline ends. This CDR3 contains 15 residues. The CDR3 sequence: CASSLRTLDTGELFF. DNA for the CDR3: TGTGCCAGCAGCCTAAGGACCCTAGACACCGGGGAGCTGTTTTTT. The whole variable domain, filled in from reference TRBV5-5 and TRBJ2-2, reads DAGVTQSPTHLIKTRGQQVTLRCSPISGHKSVSWYQQVLGQGPQFIFQYYEKEERGRGNFPDRFSARQFPNYSSELNVNALLLGDSALYLCASSLRTLDTGELFFGEGSRLTVL.

The V gene is TRBV10-3, the J gene TRBJ1-2, with 7 bases lining up with TRBD1. Germline CDR1 and CDR2: ENHRY and SYGVKD. With 6 bases clipped from V and 6 bases from J, the junction kept 4 bases outside the gene matches. The CDR3 length is 12 residues. For the CDR3, the DNA is TGTGCCATCAGGACACAGGGGAATGGCTACACCTTC. Translated: CAIRTQGNGYTF.

This clonotype was seen at least ten times. This chain joins TRBV19 and TRBJ2-1, with 7 bases fitting TRBD2. The CDR3 is made up of 15 amino acids. The V gene's germline CDR1 is LNHDA and CDR2 SQIVND (reference sequence). V was clipped by 1 base and J by 1 base; unmatched bases: 1. CDR3 sequence reads: CASSIAGGSYNEQFF. CDR3 DNA: TGTGCCAGTAGTATAGCGGGGGGATCCTACAATGAGCAGTTCTTC. Drawing the rest from reference TRBV19 and TRBJ2-1, the complete variable domain is DGGITQSPKYLFRKEGQNVTLSCEQNLNHDAMYWYRQDPGQGLRLIYYSQIVNDFQKGDIAEGYSVSREKKESFPLTVTSAQKNPTAFYLCASSIAGGSYNEQFFGPGTRLTVL.

In this sample, this clonotype turned up many times. The chain couples TRBV2 to TRBJ2-5; TRBD2 matches at 7 bases. The V gene's germline CDR1 is SNHLY and CDR2 FYNNEI. The CDR3 has 15 residues. The junction had 12 bases not matched to a gene; V was cut back by 6 bases and J by 5 bases. The CDR3 nucleotides are TGTGCCAGCAGGGGGGGACTAACGCCAAGGGAGACCCAGTACTTC. It translates to CASRGGLTPRETQYF.

In its sample, this clonotype was seen many times. This chain joins TRBV20-1 and TRBJ1-6; no reliable D call. CDR1 is DFQATT, CDR2 SNEGSKA, per germline (reference sequence). The CDR3 loop spans 16 amino acids. Trimming stripped 0 bases from V and 1 base from J, with 10 bases between. The CDR3 DNA sequence: TGCAGTGCTAGAGATTATGCTACTTCCTATAATTCACCCCTCCACTTT. It translates to CSARDYATSYNSPLHF.

The chain carries TRBV29-1 and TRBJ1-2, with D perhaps TRBD1 (6 bases). Germline values: CDR1 SQVTM, CDR2 ANQGSEA. The CDR3 contains 14 residues. V shed 3 bases and J shed 6 bases, with 17 bases lying between them. As DNA, the CDR3 is TGCAGCGTTGAGATCTCGGGGGCTAGGCATGGCTACACCTTC. Its protein is CSVEISGARHGYTF.

This chain's CDR3 is CASSSGPNYGYTF. CDR3 in DNA: TGTGCCAGCAGCTCCGGACCGAACTATGGCTACACCTTC. The V and J genes are TRBV7-8 and TRBJ1-2; D is undetermined. The V gene lost 4 bases and the J gene lost 2 bases, with 8 bases spanning the gap. This CDR3 comprises 13 residues. CDR1 is SGHVS, CDR2 FQNEAQ, per germline.

Ten or more counts support this clonotype. The CDR3 spells CASSRRDRLNYGYTF. The CDR3 nucleotides are TGTGCCAGCAGCCGACGGGACAGACTTAACTATGGCTACACCTTC. V usage is TRBV6-1 and J usage is TRBJ1-2; TRBD1 matches 7 bases. The CDR3 is 15 residues long. Germline values: CDR1 MNHNS, CDR2 SASEGT. J gave up 1 base and V 6 bases, and 8 bases lay outside the gene matches.

This clonotype has a count of ten or more. V usage is TRBV4-2 and J usage is TRBJ2-3; 15 nucleotides agree with TRBD2. Germline CDR1 and CDR2: LGHNA and YNFKEQ. There are 19 residues in the CDR3. The J segment lost 4 bases and the V segment lost 4 bases, leaving 12 bases of the junction unmatched. DNA for the CDR3: TGTGCCAGCAGCCGTTCGGGACTAGCGGGGGGCGCCGGAGCAGATACGCAGTATTTT. This codes for CASSRSGLAGGAGADTQYF.

This clonotype was recorded many times. This chain connects TRBV29-1 to TRBJ2-3, with 11 bases matching TRBD1. The V gene's germline CDR1 is SQVTM and CDR2 ANQGSEA. With 5 bases clipped from V and 7 bases from J, the junction kept 8 bases outside the gene matches. The CDR3 loop spans 14 amino acids. DNA for the CDR3: TGCAGCGTTCCACGGACAGGGGGCGGGTATACGCAGTATTTT. This encodes CSVPRTGGGYTQYF.

Ten or more counts support this clonotype. The gene calls are TRBV10-1 and TRBJ2-7; D may be TRBD1 (5 bases). The CDR3 sequence is 13 residues long. CDR1 is WNHNN and CDR2 is SYGVQD in the germline V gene (reference sequence). V was shortened by 4 bases and J by 6 bases, with 13 bases between the two germline ends. CDR3 in amino acids: CASSAHRTPEQYF. In nucleotides, the CDR3 is TGCGCCAGCAGTGCACACAGGACCCCCGAGCAGTACTTC.

This clonotype occurred a few times. J is TRBJ1-2 and V is TRBV10-3, with D uncertain. Trimming shortened V by 1 base and J by 3 bases, and 9 bases separated the two germline ends. The CDR3 spans 14 residues. The germline gives CDR1 ENHRY, CDR2 SYGVKD. The CDR3 reads CAISEWREDYGYTF. The CDR3 coding sequence is TGTGCCATCAGTGAGTGGAGGGAGGACTATGGCTACACCTTC.

This clonotype was picked up a small number of times. An end of the junction differs from the germline gene, which may be a read error. The chain recombines TRBV7-2 with TRBJ1-5; 10 nucleotides line up with TRBD1. CDR1 and CDR2 from the germline V gene are SGHTA and FQGNSA. The CDR3 is 18 residues long. This chain's CDR3 is CASSHPWDRGFSNQPQHF. The CDR3 nucleotides read TGCGCCAGCAGCCACCCCTGGGACAGGGGATTTAGCAATCAGCCCCAGCATTTT.

The chain carries TRBV15 and TRBJ2-7; TRBD1 aligns across 7 bases. The J segment lost 7 bases and the V segment lost 5 bases, leaving 5 bases of the junction unmatched. Germline CDR1 is LNHNV and CDR2 is YYDKDF (reference sequence). The CDR3 is made up of 12 amino acids. CDR3: CATSLTGDEQYF. The CDR3 DNA follows: TGTGCCACCAGCTTAACAGGGGATGAGCAGTACTTC.

This chain uses TRBV12-3 or TRBV12-4 with TRBJ1-2; a weak D match, TRBD1 (6 bases). V shed 2 bases and J shed 7 bases, with 14 bases lying between them. The CDR3 has 14 residues. CDR3 region: CASSLSPGGSGYTF. The CDR3 region has the DNA TGTGCCAGCAGTTTATCCCCCGGGGGCTCTGGCTACACCTTC.

J is TRBJ1-1 and V is TRBV29-1; no reliable D call. Germline lookup yields CDR1 SQVTM and CDR2 ANQGSEA. CDR3 length: 9 residues. The CDR3 nucleotides are TGCTGCCCTATCACTGAAGCTTTCTTT. The encoded protein is CCPITEAFF.

J is TRBJ1-3 and V is TRBV2, with unresolved D. The germline gives CDR1 SNHLY, CDR2 FYNNEI. The CDR3 runs 13 residues. V lost 3 bases and J lost 9, with 12 bases in between. The CDR3 DNA sequence: TGTGCCAGCAGTGACCGGGAGGTTGGCACCATATATTTT. Translated: CASSDREVGTIYF.

The chain couples TRBV18 to TRBJ1-1, with D maybe TRBD1 (5 bases). Deletions cut 1 base from V and 2 bases from J, with 14 bases between. This CDR3 is 16 amino acids long. The germline CDR1 and CDR2 sequences are KGHSH and LQKENI. CDR3 DNA sequence: TGTGCCAGCTCACCACTGGGGGGGACGGGTAACACTGAAGCTTTCTTT. This sequence encodes CASSPLGGTGNTEAFF.

A few counts support this clonotype. A clone one base away is much larger, so this may be a read error. This chain joins TRBV9 and TRBJ1-2, with 9 bases aligning to TRBD1. The CDR3 runs 15 residues. Germline assignment: CDR1 SGDLS and CDR2 YYNGEE. CDR3 amino acids: CASSDRQGVGYGYAF. The CDR3 nucleotides read TGTGCCAGCAGTGACAGACAGGGGGTCGGCTATGGCTACGCCTTC.

The V and J genes are TRBV6-5 and TRBJ1-5; D might be TRBD1 (5 bases). The ends were cut back, 4 bases at V and 4 bases at J, with 20 bases in the middle. The CDR3 loop spans 17 amino acids. Germline loops: CDR1 MNHEY, CDR2 SVGAGI. CDR3 bases: TGTGCCAGCAGTTTACACCTCGCCAGGGCGGGGAATCAGCCCCAGCATTTT. This encodes CASSLHLARAGNQPQHF.

This clonotype was detected only once. The chain uses TRBV2 and TRBJ1-2; D is perhaps TRBD1 (6 bases). Trimming removed 4 bases from V and 5 bases from J, with 14 bases in between. The CDR3 has 14 amino acids. Germline loops: CDR1 SNHLY, CDR2 FYNNEI. Here the CDR3 DNA reads TGTGCCAGCAGTGGACAGGCAGGAGGGTATGGCTACACCTTC. Its translation: CASSGQAGGYGYTF.

This clonotype was found many times. The CDR3 ends on some other residue instead of the conserved phenylalanine or tryptophan, so this is likely a read error. The V gene is TRBV6-1, the J gene TRBJ1-2, with 8 bases aligning to TRBD1. V trimming: 0 bases; J trimming: 7 bases; junction bases outside the gene matches: 7. The CDR3 is 15 amino acids. Germline CDR1 reads MNHNS; CDR2 reads SASEGT. CDR3 amino acids: CASSEALRTGFGYTL. DNA for the CDR3: TGTGCCAGCAGTGAAGCGCTAAGGACAGGGTTTGGCTACACCCTC.

The chain combines TRBV2 with TRBJ2-5; 10 bases align to TRBD2. This CDR3 spans 15 amino acids. Germline V gene lookup returns CDR1 SNHLY and CDR2 FYNNEI. As DNA, the CDR3 is TGTGCTGTCAGCGGGGGGGAGGGGGCCCAAGAGACCCAGTACTTC. Protein product: CAVSGGEGAQETQYF.

J is TRBJ2-7 and V is TRBV5-1; D possibly corresponds to TRBD1 (5 bases). From germline, CDR1 is SGHRS and CDR2 YFSETQ. Trimming pared 3 bases from V and 6 bases from J, leaving 16 bases between. The CDR3 runs 14 residues. CDR3 region: CASSYTPDQGEQYF. The CDR3 DNA follows: TGCGCCAGCAGCTATACTCCAGACCAGGGCGAGCAGTACTTC.

This clonotype was picked up a small number of times. The rearrangement uses TRBV12-3 or TRBV12-4 and TRBJ2-1, with 8 nucleotides matching TRBD2. V shed 4 bases and J 9 bases; nucleotides not matched to a gene: 14. The CDR3 consists of 16 residues. The CDR3 sequence: CASSSFLRGGLSEQFF. The CDR3 DNA reads as TGTGCCAGCAGTTCCTTCCTCCGGGGGGGCTTGAGTGAGCAGTTCTTC.

The table lists this clonotype with many counts. V gene TRBV5-1 combines with J gene TRBJ1-3; TRBD1 is a possible D gene (6 bases). The CDR3 loop spans 16 amino acids. The germline V and J ends were trimmed by 4 bases and 0 bases, with 14 bases remaining between them. Per the germline V gene, CDR1 is SGHRS and CDR2 is YFSETQ. The CDR3 nucleotides read TGCGCCAGCAGCCCGGACAGCATGAGCTCTGGAAACACCATATATTTT. This gives the protein CASSPDSMSSGNTIYF.

This clonotype was recorded many times. The rearrangement joins TRBV5-4 to TRBJ2-5; D might be TRBD1 or TRBD2, each matching 5 bases. CDR1 and CDR2 (germline): SGHNT, YYREEE (reference sequence). The CDR3 runs 13 residues. V dropped 4 bases and J dropped 3 bases, with 10 bases sitting between them. CDR3 bases: TGTGCCAGCAGCCCCGGGACGGAAGAGACCCAGTACTTC. This translates into CASSPGTEETQYF.

The V gene is TRBV10-3, the J gene TRBJ1-5; D might be TRBD1 (6 bases). CDR1 ENHRY and CDR2 SYGVKD come from the germline V gene. The CDR3 is 14 residues long. The V gene lost 3 bases and the J gene lost 6 bases, with 12 bases spanning the gap. CDR3 protein: CAISDDRTSQPQHF. The CDR3 region has the DNA TGTGCCATCAGTGATGACAGGACGAGTCAGCCCCAGCATTTT.

This clonotype was counted many times. The chain uses TRBV20-1 and TRBJ2-7; D remains unclear. The CDR3 contains 12 residues. V dropped 3 bases and J dropped 3 bases, with 9 bases sitting between them. Germline CDR1 and CDR2: DFQATT and SNEGSKA (reference sequence). CDR3 in DNA: TGCAGTGCTAGCACAGTGAGCTACGAGCAGTACTTC. This translates into CSASTVSYEQYF.

This clonotype has just one count. An end of the junction differs from the germline gene, which may be a read error. This sequence joins TRBV25-1 and TRBJ2-3, with D tentatively TRBD2 (7 bases). The CDR3 runs to 18 residues. CDR1 is MGHDK, CDR2 SYGVNS, per germline. The CDR3: CACSATTRAGAITDTQYF. The CDR3 coding sequence is TGTGCCTGCAGTGCAACCACCCGTGCGGGGGCCATCACAGATACGCAGTATTTT.